This T cell receptor (beta chain) was documented in a study of identical twins. Whole-study results and caveats: Less excess twin sharing appeared in beta out-of-frame sequences.

There are many counts of this clonotype. Antigen: not known. CDR1 and CDR2 from the germline V gene are MNHEY and SVGEGT. The CDR3 consists of 14 residues. V lost 6 bases to trimming and J lost 2 bases, with 11 bases between them. The authors used template switching to add a universal primer site and gave cDNA unique molecular identifiers. TCRdb passed the 5' RACE reads through MiXCR, listing each CDR3 protein once. Of around 250,000 distinct CDR3 sequences detected, roughly 13% appear once; the ten largest clones hold approximately 4%. The same sample was also used in a study of yellow fever vaccine responses in identical twins. As that study records: The authors reported partly convergent, partly personalized vaccine responses in identical twins.

The source material was memory (CD45RO+) T cells sorted from blood. This sequence joins TRBV6-2 or TRBV6-3 and TRBJ1-5; D unresolved. The source is a woman under 30 in good health. CDR3 loop: CASSLVGGNQPQHF. In DNA, the CDR3 is TGTGCCAGCAGCTTAGTGGGTGGCAATCAGCCCCAGCATTTT.